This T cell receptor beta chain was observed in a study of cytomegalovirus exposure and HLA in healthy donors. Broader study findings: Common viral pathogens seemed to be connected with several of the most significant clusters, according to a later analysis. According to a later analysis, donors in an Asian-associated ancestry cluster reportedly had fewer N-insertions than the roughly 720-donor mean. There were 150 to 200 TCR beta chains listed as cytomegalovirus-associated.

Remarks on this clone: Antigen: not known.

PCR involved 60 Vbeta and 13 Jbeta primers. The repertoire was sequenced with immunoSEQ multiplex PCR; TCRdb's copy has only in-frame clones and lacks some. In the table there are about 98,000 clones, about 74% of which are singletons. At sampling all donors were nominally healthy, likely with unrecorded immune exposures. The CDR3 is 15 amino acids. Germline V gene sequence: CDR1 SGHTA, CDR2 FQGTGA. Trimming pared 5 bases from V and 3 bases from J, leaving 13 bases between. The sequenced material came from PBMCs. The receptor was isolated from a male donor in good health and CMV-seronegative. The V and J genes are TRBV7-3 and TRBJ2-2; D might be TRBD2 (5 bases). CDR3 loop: CASSPATSYTGELFF. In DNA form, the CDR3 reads TGTGCCAGCAGCCCAGCAACTAGTTACACCGGGGAGCTGTTTTTT.